The 28 T cell receptor beta chains below come from one sample, sequenced in a study of OX40 agonist ivuxolimab in advanced cancers. Generated by immunoSEQ multiplex PCR, the TCRdb table keeps only in-frame clones and is missing some. The table has roughly 76,000 clones, 90% to 95% seen once. Here the sequenced sample was CD4+ or CD8+ T cells sorted from blood, taken in a trial of the OX40 agonist ivuxolimab. These receptors were taken from an adult with an advanced solid tumor such as melanoma, head and neck, liver or kidney cancer.

The rearrangement links TRBV7-2 to TRBJ2-5; 15 nucleotides line up with TRBD2. Germline CDR1 is SGHTA and CDR2 is FQGNSA. After removal of 7 bases from V and 7 bases from J, the junction contained 4 bases not matched to a gene. The CDR3 is 14 amino acids. CDR3 amino acids: CASTMGLAGGTQYF. CDR3 DNA sequence: TGTGCCAGCACCATGGGACTAGCGGGAGGGACCCAGTACTTC.

This chain connects TRBV2 to TRBJ1-5, with TRBD1 matching over 7 bases. Trimming cost V 7 bases and J 2 bases; bases outside gene matches: 5. CDR3 size: 14 residues. The germline CDR1 and CDR2 sequences are SNHLY and FYNNEI. In nucleotides, the CDR3 is TGTGCCAGCAAAACAGGGGTGGGCAATCAGCCCCAGCATTTT. Translating it yields CASKTGVGNQPQHF.

The chain is built from TRBV19 and TRBJ2-2; 8 nucleotides line up with TRBD2. This CDR3 has 15 amino acids. The trim removed 11 bases at V and 7 bases at J, leaving 15 bases unmatched. Germline-derived CDR1 and CDR2 are LNHDA and SQIVND (reference sequence). CDR3 DNA sequence: TGTGCCTCAAAGAGTAGCGGGATGATTAGCGGGGAGCTGTTTTTT. Translation: CASKSSGMISGELFF.

This chain connects TRBV18 to TRBJ2-7; tentative D call: TRBD1 (6 bases). Trimming removed 5 bases from V and 3 bases from J, with 11 bases in between. This CDR3 has 13 residues. Germline CDR1 KGHSH, CDR2 LQKENI. CDR3 nucleotide sequence: TGTGCCAGCTCATCCGGGACAAGCTACGAGCAGTACTTC. Translation gives CASSSGTSYEQYF.

The V call is TRBV30, the J call TRBJ1-5; 8 bases agree with TRBD1. Looked up from germline, CDR1 is GTSNPN and CDR2 is SVGIG (reference sequence). CDR3 length: 13 residues. The V gene end was trimmed by 1 base and the J gene end by 7 bases; junction bases not matched to a gene: 3. The CDR3 reads CAWSATGAQPQHF. For the CDR3, the DNA is TGTGCCTGGAGTGCGACAGGGGCGCAGCCCCAGCATTTT.

The chain recombines TRBV6-5 with TRBJ1-1; possibly TRBD1 for D (5 bases). With 6 bases removed from V and 3 bases from J, the gap between germline ends came to 17 bases. This CDR3 comprises 15 residues. Germline values: CDR1 MNHEY, CDR2 SVGAGI. The CDR3 DNA follows: TGTGCCAGCAGGGACCACCGACCGGGACACACTGAAGCTTTCTTT. This gives the protein CASRDHRPGHTEAFF.

The CDR3 bases are TGCGCCGCGAGGGAGGAGAGCAATCAGCCCCAGCATTTT. As protein: CAAREESNQPQHF. The chain recombines TRBV5-1 with TRBJ1-5; D ambiguous. The germline V gene encodes CDR1 SGHRS and CDR2 YFSETQ. V was shortened by 10 bases and J by 1 base, with 12 bases between the two germline ends. The CDR3 runs to 13 residues.

The chain employs TRBV6-1 and TRBJ2-2, with 8 bases aligning to TRBD2. Germline V CDR1 and CDR2: MNHNS, SASEGT. The CDR3 is 18 amino acids. After removal of 2 bases from V and 2 bases from J, the junction contained 10 bases not matched to a gene. In DNA form, the CDR3 reads TGTGCCAGCAGTGAAAGCCGGGGGGGGACTACCAACACCGGGGAGCTGTTTTTT. Protein sequence: CASSESRGGTTNTGELFF.

This rearrangement joins TRBV28 to TRBJ1-2, with TRBD1 matching 8 bases. Trimming removed 5 bases from V and 7 bases from J; junction bases left unmatched: 12. Germline lookup yields CDR1 MDHEN and CDR2 SYDVKM. This CDR3 region has 15 residues. CDR3 nucleotide sequence: TGTGCCAGCAGTGGCGGGGGGCAGGGGGCTAGTGGCTACACCTTC. The encoded protein is CASSGGGQGASGYTF.

The gene calls are TRBV28 and TRBJ1-2, with TRBD1 matching over 7 bases. Losses at the gene ends were 6 bases for V and 4 bases for J; bases not matched to a gene: 11. The CDR3 covers 15 residues. Germline CDR1 reads MDHEN; CDR2 reads SYDVKM. CDR3 residues: CASRGVRQGSYGYTF. In nucleotides, the CDR3 is TGTGCCAGCAGGGGGGTAAGACAGGGATCCTATGGCTACACCTTC.

The CDR3 nucleotides are TGTGCCAGCAGTTCGGGACAGGTAGTCGACGAGCAGTACTTC. Its translation is CASSSGQVVDEQYF. This chain connects TRBV28 to TRBJ2-7; 8 nucleotides line up with TRBD1. Germline CDR1 MDHEN, CDR2 SYDVKM. The CDR3 spans 14 residues. Germline trimming cut 4 bases from V and 5 bases from J; bases unmatched to any gene: 7.

The chain recombines TRBV6-5 with TRBJ2-7; D call uncertain. From germline, CDR1 is MNHEY and CDR2 SVGAGI. The CDR3 covers 13 residues. V shed 6 bases and J shed 4 bases, with 13 bases lying between them. DNA of the CDR3: TGTGCCAGCAGCCCCGCTTCGAGGTACGAGCAGTACTTC. Translating it yields CASSPASRYEQYF.

This chain uses TRBV19 with TRBJ2-6, with 9 bases identical to TRBD1. The trim removed 3 bases at V and 0 bases at J, leaving 6 bases unmatched. The germline gives CDR1 LNHDA, CDR2 SQIVND (reference sequence). This CDR3 contains 18 residues. The CDR3 here is CASSIRTGVSSGANVLTF. The CDR3 DNA is TGTGCCAGTAGTATTCGGACAGGGGTGTCCTCTGGGGCCAACGTCCTGACTTTC.

J is TRBJ2-1 and V is TRBV7-8; 7 nucleotides align to TRBD2. From germline, CDR1 is SGHVS and CDR2 FQNEAQ. CDR3 length equals 14 residues. V lost 2 bases, J lost 8 bases, and 6 bases stayed unmatched. CDR3 in amino acids: CASSLFGAGDEQFF. In DNA form, the CDR3 reads TGTGCCAGCAGCTTATTCGGGGCGGGGGATGAGCAGTTCTTC.

This chain connects TRBV5-6 to TRBJ1-1; unclear D gene. Germline-derived CDR1 and CDR2 are SGHDT and YYEEEE. Trimming stripped 0 bases from V and 5 bases from J, with 11 bases between. The CDR3 spans 14 residues. CDR3 DNA: TGTGCCAGCAGCTTGGCGGTCCCGAGTACTGAAGCTTTCTTT. Translated: CASSLAVPSTEAFF.

The chain couples TRBV7-2 to TRBJ1-6, with D hard to call. This CDR3 region has 16 residues. CDR1 SGHTA and CDR2 FQGNSA come from the germline V gene. The germline V and J ends were trimmed by 2 bases and 0 bases, with 8 bases remaining between them. The DNA for the CDR3 is TGTGCCAGCAGCTTATCTGGGGTCTCCTATAATTCACCCCTCCACTTT. As protein: CASSLSGVSYNSPLHF.

The rearrangement uses TRBV6-4 and TRBJ2-1; possible D gene TRBD2, 5 bases. V was shortened by 3 bases and J by 0 bases, with 12 bases between the two germline ends. The CDR3 is made up of 16 amino acids. CDR1 MRHNA and CDR2 SNTAGT come from the germline V gene. This CDR3 is CASSEQFGSSYNEQFF. The DNA for the CDR3 is TGTGCCAGCAGTGAACAGTTTGGGAGCTCCTACAATGAGCAGTTCTTC.

The rearrangement uses TRBV28 and TRBJ2-6; a possible D gene is TRBD1 (5 bases). Trimming stripped 6 bases from V and 1 base from J, with 16 bases between. The CDR3 contains 17 residues. Per the germline V gene, CDR1 is MDHEN and CDR2 is SYDVKM. The CDR3 loop is CASRLGGAGSGANVLTF. CDR3 DNA: TGTGCCAGCAGATTGGGTGGGGCAGGGTCTGGGGCCAACGTCCTGACTTTC.

V usage is TRBV4-2 and J usage is TRBJ2-3; the D is unclear. Germline V gene lookup returns CDR1 LGHNA and CDR2 YNFKEQ. CDR3 length: 16 residues. Trimming cost V 0 bases and J 0 bases, with 10 bases left between them. DNA for the CDR3: TGTGCCAGCAGCCAAGAACGACAAACTAGCACAGATACGCAGTATTTT. This translates into CASSQERQTSTDTQYF.

The chain carries TRBV19 and TRBJ2-3; 8 nucleotides align to TRBD1. CDR1 is LNHDA and CDR2 is SQIVND in the germline V gene (reference sequence). After removal of 9 bases from V and 0 bases from J, the junction contained 5 bases not matched to a gene. This CDR3 has 14 residues. The CDR3 nucleotides are TGTGCCAGCGCGAACAGGGGGAGCACAGATACGCAGTATTTT. Translated, it gives CASANRGSTDTQYF.

Remarks on this clone: Other DNA sequences in this specimen translate into the identical CDR3. The chain links TRBV9 to TRBJ2-3; 8 positions match TRBD2. Germline CDR1 reads SGDLS; CDR2 reads YYNGEE. J was trimmed by 3 bases and V by 0 bases; bases with no gene match: 3. The CDR3 loop spans 15 amino acids. The CDR3 region is CASSVVSSGTDTQYF. The DNA for the CDR3 is TGTGCCAGCAGCGTAGTATCTAGCGGGACAGATACGCAGTATTTT.

The rearrangement uses TRBV2 and TRBJ2-3; the D gene could be TRBD1 or TRBD2 (6 bases each). The CDR3 covers 14 residues. The V gene lost 8 bases and the J gene lost 0 bases, with 12 bases spanning the gap. Germline lookup yields CDR1 SNHLY and CDR2 FYNNEI. For the CDR3, the DNA is TGTGCCAGCGCGGGACAAGCTAGCACAGATACGCAGTATTTT. Encoded protein: CASAGQASTDTQYF.

CDR3 in amino acids: CASSLVAGYAYEQYF. CDR3 DNA: TGTGCCAGCAGCTTGGTGGCGGGCTATGCCTACGAGCAGTACTTC. The J gene is TRBJ2-7, the V gene TRBV7-2, with a weak D call TRBD2 (5 bases). CDR1 is SGHTA and CDR2 is FQGNSA in the germline V gene. With 3 bases removed from V and 2 bases from J, the gap between germline ends came to 14 bases. This CDR3 has 15 amino acids.

The genes are TRBV11-2 and TRBJ1-6; D gene uncertain. Germline values: CDR1 SGHAT, CDR2 FQNNGV. The length of the CDR3 is 16 residues. Trimming took 0 bases from V and 8 from J, leaving 14 bases between them. The CDR3 sequence: CASSLERNMGYSPLHF. In nucleotides, the CDR3 is TGTGCCAGCAGCTTAGAACGGAATATGGGGTATTCACCCCTCCACTTT. The whole variable domain, remainder taken from reference TRBV11-2 and TRBJ1-6, is EAGVAQSPRYKIIEKRQSVAFWCNPISGHATLYWYQQILGQGPKLLIQFQNNGVVDDSQLPKDRFSAERLKGVDSTLKIQPAKLEDSAVYLCASSLERNMGYSPLHFGNGTRLTVT.

This rearrangement joins TRBV11-1 to TRBJ2-5; 10 bases are shared with TRBD2. The length of the CDR3 is 16 residues. The germline V gene encodes CDR1 SGHAT and CDR2 FQDESV (reference sequence). V trimming: 3 bases; J trimming: 5 bases; junction bases outside the gene matches: 9. CDR3 sequence reads: CASSFSSGRRGETQYF. The CDR3 coding sequence is TGTGCCAGCAGCTTCTCTAGCGGGAGAAGGGGGGAGACCCAGTACTTC.

This chain links TRBV30 with TRBJ2-7; D is perhaps TRBD1 (6 bases). V dropped 4 bases and J dropped 3 bases, with 16 bases sitting between them. The CDR3 totals 14 residues. The germline gives CDR1 GTSNPN, CDR2 SVGIG (reference sequence). CDR3: CAWKRGRGFYEQYF. Here the CDR3 DNA reads TGTGCCTGGAAGCGTGGCAGGGGATTCTACGAGCAGTACTTC.

V and J are TRBV28 and TRBJ2-6; D unclear. V was pared by 2 bases and J by 0 bases, with 8 bases between. This CDR3 spans 16 amino acids. CDR1 is MDHEN and CDR2 is SYDVKM in the germline V gene. CDR3: CASSLLSASGANVLTF. CDR3 DNA sequence: TGTGCCAGCAGTTTACTGTCGGCCTCTGGGGCCAACGTCCTGACTTTC.

This clone was counted a single time. The V and J genes are TRBV4-1 and TRBJ2-6, with no clear D. Per the germline V gene, CDR1 is MGHRA and CDR2 is YSYEKL. The CDR3 spans 16 residues. Trimming shortened V by 1 base and J by 0 bases, and 7 bases separated the two germline ends. The CDR3 loop is CASSQVPLSGANVLTF. In DNA form, the CDR3 reads TGCGCCAGCAGCCAAGTCCCCCTCTCTGGGGCCAACGTCCTGACTTTC.